The sequence of this T cell receptor (beta chain) was determined in a study of Ad26.COV2.S vaccination and SARS-CoV-2 variants. The study's findings and limits: Non-spike TCR breadth did not differ much between vaccine and placebo recipients. Spike-specific TCR breadth was greater in vaccine than placebo recipients. Following vaccination, spike-specific CD8+ and CD4+ T cell responses reportedly exhibited substantial breadth.

Per germline, CDR1 LNHDA and CDR2 SQIVND (reference sequence). The CDR3 consists of 14 residues. With 6 bases clipped from V and 1 base from J, the junction kept 5 bases outside the gene matches. As for this clone: Its antigen is not identified.

Measured with immunoSEQ multiplex PCR; TCRdb has only the in-frame clones, and not every one. The data contain some 190,000 clones, around nine tenths of them singletons. The input for sequencing was peripheral blood, taken after recovery from COVID-19. The origin of this receptor is a human donor who had recovered from COVID-19. This chain connects TRBV19 to TRBJ1-1; 7 bases match TRBD1. CDR3 loop: CASREGQTNTEAFF. The CDR3 region has the DNA TGTGCCAGTAGGGAGGGACAGACGAACACTGAAGCTTTCTTT.